This entry features one T cell receptor (beta chain) sequence. The data are from a study of shared clonotypes between healthy human individuals. The data were produced by immunoSEQ multiplex PCR, yet TCRdb's version contains in-frame clones alone and is incomplete. The sample has 1,500,000 or so clones; approximately 98.5% are singletons. Per germline, CDR1 KGHSH and CDR2 LQKENI. After removal of 1 base from V and 8 bases from J, the junction contained 11 bases not matched to a gene. This CDR3 has 18 amino acids. This clonotype originated in a man aged 25 to 45 in good health. Sample: naive CD4+ T cells sorted from blood. Described subset: CD45RA+ positively selected. The chain links TRBV18 to TRBJ2-1, with TRBD2 matching over 13 bases. In nucleotides, the CDR3 is TGTGCCAGCTCACCACAACTAGCGGGAGGGCCCGTTCGTGATGAGCAGTTCTTC. It encodes CASSPQLAGGPVRDEQFF.